The rows below give T cell receptor beta chains drawn from one sample of a study of beta chain features in type 1 diabetes. Sequencing used immunoSEQ multiplex PCR; TCRdb keeps in-frame clones, though not all of them. The sample consists of some 120,000 clones, 17% of them appearing once. The sample comprised central memory CD4+ T cells from blood. The receptors shown here come from a man between 18 and 35 years old with type 1 diabetes. Both conserved end residues are part of each CDR3. The D gene is left open where the match is weak. Clone size appears in some rows only: once, few, many, or a class for an expanded clone.

CDR3 length | J gene | clone size | D gene | V gene | CDR3 DNA | CDR3 protein
15 | TRBJ2-3 | - | - | TRBV28 | TGTGCCAGCAGCATCTGGCGGGGCGGCACAGATACGCAGTATTTT | CASSIWRGGTDTQYF
15 | TRBJ2-2 | - | TRBD1 | TRBV29-1 | TGCAGCGTTGGGGGAGGGACAGGGGACACCGGGGAGCTGTTTTTT | CSVGGGTGDTGELFF
16 | TRBJ2-1 | many | TRBD2 | TRBV15 | TGTGCCACCAGCAGACAACTAGCGGGAGGGGGAGATGAGCAGTTCTTC | CATSRQLAGGGDEQFF
19 | TRBJ2-1 | few | - | TRBV7-9 | TGTGCCAGCAGCTTCCTAGGACAGAAGACTAGGAGCTCCTACAATGAGCAGTTCTTC | CASSFLGQKTRSSYNEQFF
14 | TRBJ2-1 | - | TRBD2 | TRBV7-9 | TGTGCCACAACGCATCGGGGGGCCTACAATGAGCAGTTCTTC | CATTHRGAYNEQFF
18 | TRBJ2-6 | - | - | TRBV30 | TGTGCCTGGAGTACATACAGGGTTGTTGGGTCTGGGGCCAACGTCCTGACTTTC | CAWSTYRVVGSGANVLTF
13 | TRBJ2-7 | few | - | TRBV7-2 | TGTGCCAGCAGCCCCGACCTCTCCTACGAGCAGTACTTC | CASSPDLSYEQYF
15 | TRBJ2-1 | - | - | TRBV5-6 | TGTGCCAGCAGCCGGATAATCACAGGGAGGAATGAGCAGTTCTTC | CASSRIITGRNEQFF
16 | TRBJ2-5 | - | TRBD2 | TRBV5-1 | TGCGCCAGCAGCTCCCGGGGACTAGCAGTCGCAGAGACCCAGTACTTC | CASSSRGLAVAETQYF
14 | TRBJ2-2 | few | - | TRBV7-6 | TGTGCCAGCAGCTGGACTTATAACACCGGGGAGCTGTTTTTT | CASSWTYNTGELFF
11 | TRBJ1-5 | few | - | TRBV29-1 | TGCAGCGTTGGGGGGAATCAGCCCCAGCATTTT | CSVGGNQPQHF
14 | TRBJ2-5 | few | - | TRBV9 | TGTGCCAGCAGCGTAGAAGGGTTTGGGGAGACCCAGTACTTC | CASSVEGFGETQYF
14 | TRBJ2-7 | many | - | TRBV29-1 | TGCAGCGTCCCTTCAGGGACGGGAACCTACGAGCAGTACTTC | CSVPSGTGTYEQYF
16 | TRBJ1-2 | few | TRBD1 | TRBV28 | TGTGCCAGCAGTTCGTACCCGGGACAGACGGGCTATGGCTACACCTTC | CASSSYPGQTGYGYTF
13 | TRBJ2-7 | few | TRBD1 | TRBV11-2 | TGTGCCAGCAGCTTAACAGGGGACCGCGAGCAGTACTTC | CASSLTGDREQYF
15 | TRBJ2-3 | few | TRBD1 | TRBV15 | TGTGCCACCTACGGACAGGCCCATAGCACAGATACGCAGTATTTT | CATYGQAHSTDTQYF
13 | TRBJ2-7 | - | - | TRBV6-6 | TGTGCCAGCAGTTACTCAGACACGTACGAGCAGTACTTC | CASSYSDTYEQYF
11 | TRBJ2-5 | - | - | TRBV7-2 | TGTGCCAGCAACAAACAAGAGACCCAGTACTTC | CASNKQETQYF
16 | TRBJ2-3 | few | TRBD2 | TRBV6-1 | TGTGCCAGCAGTGAACTGCTAGCGGCTAGCACAGATACGCAGTATTTT | CASSELLAASTDTQYF
15 | TRBJ2-5 | - | TRBD2 | TRBV7-2 | TGTGCCAGCAGCCTTAACTTAGCGGGAGCAGAGACCCAGTACTTC | CASSLNLAGAETQYF
11 | TRBJ1-1 | - | - | TRBV30 | TGTGCCTGGAGCCCTTACGGTGAAGCTTTCTTT | CAWSPYGEAFF
16 | TRBJ2-1 | few | TRBD2 | TRBV7-2 | TGTGCCAGCAGCCCCTCCGGGCGGGGGGGGCTCAATGAGCAGTTCTTC | CASSPSGRGGLNEQFF
14 | TRBJ2-7 | - | TRBD1 | TRBV9 | TGTGCCAGTCATATCGGGACAGGGCCCTACGAGCAGTACTTC | CASHIGTGPYEQYF
14 | TRBJ2-2 | - | - | TRBV27 | TGTGCCAGCGCTCGGGGAGTGAACACCGGGGAGCTGTTTTTT | CASARGVNTGELFF
11 | TRBJ2-1 | - | - | TRBV30 | TGTGCCTGGAGTCAAAGGCTAGAGCAGTTCTTC | CAWSQRLEQFF
14 | TRBJ2-7 | few | - | TRBV5-1 | TGCGCCAGCAGCTCGGGAGCAGGGAACTACGAGCAGTACTTC | CASSSGAGNYEQYF
16 | TRBJ2-2 | - | - | TRBV10-3 | TGTGCCATCCCCTCCCTACCGGGACTTAACACCGGGGAGCTGTTTTTT | CAIPSLPGLNTGELFF
14 | TRBJ2-3 | - | - | TRBV2 | TGTGCCAGCAGTCCGGCAACTAGCACAGATACGCAGTATTTT | CASSPATSTDTQYF
12 | TRBJ2-5 | - | - | TRBV5-4 | TGTGCCAGCAGCTTCAGCGAAGAGACCCAGTACTTC | CASSFSEETQYF
17 | TRBJ2-7 | - | - | TRBV5-4 | TGTGCCAGCAGCCCTTGGGGGTCCCGGGCCGCCTCCTACGAGCAGTACTTC | CASSPWGSRAASYEQYF
17 | TRBJ1-2 | - | TRBD1 | TRBV30 | TGTGCCTGGAGTGTAATAAGTAGGGGACAGGGGTATTATGGCTACACCTTC | CAWSVISRGQGYYGYTF
10 | TRBJ1-1 | - | - | TRBV5-1 | TGCGCCAGCAGCCAAGACGGGTCTTTCTTT | CASSQDGSFF
14 | TRBJ2-3 | - | - | TRBV6-5 | TGTGCCAGCAGTTACAAAGGAGGGTTCGATACGCAGTATTTT | CASSYKGGFDTQYF
18 | TRBJ2-1 | - | TRBD2 | TRBV28 | TGTGCCAGCAGTTTATTGGGCGGGAGGCTCAACTCCTACAATGAGCAGTTCTTC | CASSLLGGRLNSYNEQFF
12 | TRBJ2-5 | few | - | TRBV27 | TGTGCCAGCACCACCTTGGGGGGGACCCAGTACTTC | CASTTLGGTQYF
13 | TRBJ2-5 | many | - | TRBV10-3 | TGTGCCATCAGTGAACTGGATCAAGAGACCCAGTACTTC | CAISELDQETQYF
14 | TRBJ1-2 | - | TRBD1 | TRBV18 | TGTGCCAGCTCACCGCCGACAGGGCCCCATGGCTACACCTTC | CASSPPTGPHGYTF
15 | TRBJ1-3 | - | - | TRBV9 | TGTGCCAGCAGCGCCAGAACAGGGTTTGGAAACACCATATATTTT | CASSARTGFGNTIYF
17 | TRBJ1-6 | - | TRBD1 | TRBV27 | TGTGCCAGCAGTGGACCGGGACAGGGGAGAGGCGGATCACCCCTCCACTTT | CASSGPGQGRGGSPLHF
14 | TRBJ2-7 | few | - | TRBV5-1 | TGCGCCAGCAGCTTGGAAGAGTCGAACTACGAGCAGTACTTC | CASSLEESNYEQYF
12 | TRBJ2-7 | few | - | TRBV5-1 | TGCGCCAGCAGAGGGGAACCCCACGAGCAGTACTTC | CASRGEPHEQYF
14 | TRBJ2-5 | - | - | TRBV7-2 | TGTGCCAGCAGCTTATTGGGCGGGGAAGAGACCCAGTACTTC | CASSLLGGEETQYF